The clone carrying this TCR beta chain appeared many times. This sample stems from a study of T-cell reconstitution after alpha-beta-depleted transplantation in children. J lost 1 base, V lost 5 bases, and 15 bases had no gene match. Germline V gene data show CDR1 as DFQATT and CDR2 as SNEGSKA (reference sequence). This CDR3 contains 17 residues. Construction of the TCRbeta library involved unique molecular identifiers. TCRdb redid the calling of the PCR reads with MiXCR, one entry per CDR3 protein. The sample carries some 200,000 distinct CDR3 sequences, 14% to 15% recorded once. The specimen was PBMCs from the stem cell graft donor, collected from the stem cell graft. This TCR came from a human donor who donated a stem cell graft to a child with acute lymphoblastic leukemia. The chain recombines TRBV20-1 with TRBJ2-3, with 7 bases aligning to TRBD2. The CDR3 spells CSAPPHLVAGRTDTQYF. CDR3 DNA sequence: TGCAGTGCTCCACCTCATTTAGTAGCGGGTCGCACAGATACGCAGTATTTT.